This TCR beta chain was observed in a study of cytomegalovirus exposure and HLA in healthy donors (dated by TCRdb to 2016 to 2017). Looking at the study overall: An earlier analysis of some 550 of the donors reported 250 to 300 Gb of sequence data and about 100 million unique TCR beta sequences from some 180 million T cells. Typing coverage varied by locus: roughly 620-630 donors for A, B, C, DRB1 and DQB1; more than 500 for DQA1; nearly 610 for DPA1; more than 450 for DPB1. Approximately 310 gigabases of sequencing data and tens of millions of unique TCR sequences were included in an early release covering roughly 600 HLA-typed donors. Among the 398 genotyped donors, around 81% belonged to the genetic ancestry cluster associated with self-reported Caucasian donors. In the later analysis, no new phenotypic data were used to find candidate immune exposures; instead, reliance was placed on TCR beta sequences and their occurrence across donors. Using immunosequencing, the study profiled T cell repertoires from 666 subjects and related those repertoires to cytomegalovirus serostatus. On average, 235,054 unique TCR beta nucleotide sequences were sequenced per donor among 300 to 500 genotyped donors of the cohort, with approximately 18% of those sequences being non-productive. Roughly 5 DR-DQ haplotypes were handled as single units for association and clustering because linkage in the cohort was strong. To study patterns of TCR occurrence, a later analysis re-analyzed previously published TCR beta repertoires from more than 550 donors and added high-resolution HLA genotyping. Besides the first cohort of roughly 660 subjects, a separate validation cohort made up of 95 to 150 different subjects was used. A later genetic analysis took genome-wide SNP genotypes for about 55% of the 666 donors and used that subset as a discovery cohort. An earlier analysis of nearly 600 of the donors applied high-throughput TCR beta sequencing to assess whether each TCR beta V gene segment acted as functional or pseudogenic. Every discovery cohort repertoire had been produced on one sequencing platform. The aim of the study was to test whether cataloging public T cell receptors could identify signatures of past pathogen exposure. Alongside the repertoire data, information on donor age, sex, ethnicity and CMV serostatus was compiled. The study combined high-throughput TCR immunosequencing, statistical association of individual TCRs with disease status, and machine learning to predict cytomegalovirus infection status. HLA typing included class I and class II loci at four-digit resolution. Overall results and qualifications from the work: In an earlier analysis of some 550 of the donors, most TCR beta V segments were observed in productive rearrangements about 87% or about 30% of the time, broadly matching IMGT annotations. In a later genetic analysis, fewer N-insertions in productive TCRs were reported among donors in an Asian-associated ancestry cluster than the approximately 630-donor mean. In a later analysis, TCR association rates were found to vary across HLA loci, with the most associated TCRs seen for DRB1 alleles and the fewest for HLA-C alleles. In vitro tests confirmed that a few of the cytomegalovirus-associated TCR beta chains recognize cytomegalovirus antigens. A total of fewer than 200 TCR beta chains were listed by the study as associated with cytomegalovirus. A further reported finding was that TCR beta sequences accurately predicted the HLA-A and HLA-B alleles for most subjects in the first cohort. Most CMV-associated TCR beta chains appeared to be HLA-restricted in a later analysis, and the HLA associations seemed to be driven largely by CMV exposure. In a later analysis, HLA-associated TCR beta chains were found to be more clonally expanded and to have lower generation probabilities than equally common non-associated chains. Most TCR sequences were observed very rarely across donors, whereas some public TCRs were present in many individuals. About 15 rarely observed V segments, including chromosome 9 orphons, were excluded from the earlier analysis of about 500 of the donors because counts were too low. Strong co-occurrence of HLA alleles, especially DR and DQ, made assigning TCR associations to individual alleles difficult. It was suggested by the authors that the approach could potentially be generalized to other disease states and immunological phenotypes. The classifier was reported to diagnose cytomegalovirus status with high specificity and sensitivity in both the original and validation cohorts. Linkage disequilibrium might explain the correlated functional status among segregating V segments, but an unknown experimental factor could not be excluded. HLA typing was unavailable for some donors at each locus, so association tests used only the typed subset. The 87-base-pair reads could not distinguish some IMGT-functional V segments, including TRBV6-2 and TRBV6-3, so those segments were excluded. A later analysis reported that several top co-occurrence clusters appeared linked to parvovirus B19, influenza, CMV and Epstein-Barr virus. Only TCR beta chains were sequenced in this cohort, and the absence of alpha or paired-chain data limited detectable features. Sequencing depth was assumed to be roughly uniform across donors in the presence/absence analyses, though that assumption may not hold. The only immune exposure information available for the cohort was CMV serostatus. A later genetic analysis associated a missense DCLRE1C variant with V-gene and J-gene trimming of TCR beta chains, and an independent cohort replicated the association. A later analysis associated 16,951 TCR beta sequences with specific HLA alleles at a false discovery rate of 0.05. The sequencing pipeline was judged likely to have produced a cluster of highly shared sequence variants as a technical artifact.

The method was the immunoSEQ multiplex PCR assay. For the multiplex PCR, a mixture combining 60 forward primers for TCR Vbeta segments and 13 reverse primers for TCR Jbeta segments was used. The CDR3 region of rearranged TCR beta genes was amplified from genomic DNA with a multiplex PCR assay. Amplified TCR beta libraries were sequenced as 87-base-pair reads on the Illumina HiSeq System. The published analysis was carried out like this. A later analysis tallied tens of millions of unique TCR beta chains across the roughly 610 repertoires, and some 10 million of those chains were shared by two or more donors. To remove PCR and sequencing errors, raw reads were error-corrected and collapsed into unique sequences using a nearest-neighbor algorithm that merged closely related sequences. To assign V, D and J gene segments, CDR3 sequences were aligned to IMGT reference sequences. For a sequence to be retained, at least a six-nucleotide match to both a V gene segment and a J gene segment was required. A rearrangement counted as productive if the CDR3 had no stop codons and remained in frame with V and J, and every other rearrangement counted as non-productive. Following IMGT convention, CDR3 was defined as the stretch from the second conserved V-encoded cysteine up to the conserved J-encoded phenylalanine. The earlier analysis of a few hundred of the donors excluded any sequence lacking an unambiguous match to a single V gene segment. In an earlier analysis of almost 600 of the donors, a V segment was called functional when productive rearrangements were above 56.7%, and segregating when the standard deviation between donors exceeded 5%. A statistical classification framework was built to diagnose cytomegalovirus status from the catalog of TCR beta chain sequences. In a later analysis, V and J genes were assigned by comparing TCR nucleotide sequences against IMGT/GENE-DB human TR gene sequences. Using the TCRdist pipeline, a later analysis assigned CDR3 sequences along with most-parsimonious VDJ recombination scenarios. In a later analysis, each TCR beta chain was defined by its CDR3 amino acid sequence together with its V-gene family, and reads without a unique V-gene family were excluded. In a later analysis, 450 to 600 highly shared, low-generation-probability nucleotide sequences were removed to address suspected cross-contamination and a sequencing artifact. In a later analysis, a clonal expansion index was calculated for each public chain from normalized within-repertoire ranks of inferred template counts. In a later analysis, generation probabilities were computed with a VDJ recombination model fitted to out-of-frame rearrangements, and the resulting probabilities were checked against IGoR. In a later analysis, hypergeometric tests were used to score TCR-TCR, TCR-HLA and TCR-CMV co-occurrence, with a repertoire-size bias correction applied to TCR pairs. To estimate false discovery rates, a later analysis permuted the HLA or CMV assignments 20 times. In a later analysis, co-occurring TCRs were grouped using DBSCAN, and TCRdist sequence similarity was added for clustering within HLA-allele-positive subsets. For co-occurrence clustering, repertoires with fewer than 30,000 or more than 120,000 public chains were excluded, along with 4 to 6 repertoires with anomalous nucleotide sharing. The immuneACCESS repertoire file appears here via TCRdb, limited to in-frame rearrangements. These files lack a portion of the clones; in checked studies, under half of the deficit traces to unresolved V genes, and the cause of the others is not known. V and J calls and clone size follow that table, whereas D and trimming were derived from the DNA. Within this sample are about 140,000 clones, with over 70% of them counted one time only. The biggest ten clones account for roughly 2.8% of the sample.

On this clone itself: Its antigen is not yet known. No qualities accompany the bases; no much larger clone lies one base away.

The cohort comprised around 700 healthy bone marrow donors. At the time of sampling, all cohort members were nominally healthy, though unrecorded immune exposures were likely present. The donor tested CMV seronegative and was one of the 352 seronegative cohort members. Every donor gave a peripheral blood sample, and the peripheral blood mononuclear cells from that sample were used for TCR beta sequencing. Genomic DNA was extracted from the blood cell samples with the Qiagen DNeasy Blood Extraction Kit. From a lookup of the germline V gene (reference sequence), CDR1 and CDR2 are MNHNY and SVGAGI. There are 14 amino acids in the CDR3, from cysteine to phenylalanine inclusive. Only CDR3 DNA remains: 42 bases, in frame from the first base. V lost 0 bases and J lost 2 bases; the stretch between them is 7 bases long.

Sequencing was carried out using PBMCs. The receptor was derived from a male donor in good health and CMV-seronegative. Here the chain combines TRBV6-6 and TRBJ2-5; a tentative D match to TRBD2 spans 5 bases. The nucleotide sequence is TGTGCCAGCAGTTACTCGGACTTTCAAGAGACCCAGTACTTC. It is translated as CASSYSDFQETQYF.